These T cell receptor beta chains were read from a single sample in a study of blood T cells in healthy people across ages. TCRdb ran MiXCR on the 5' RACE reads and lists one entry per CDR3 protein. The table includes some 1,000,000 distinct CDR3 sequences, less than 25% detected once. These data also formed part of another study, on T cells of mothers and their children.

Sample: blood. These receptors originate from a girl under 10 years old in good health. Each CDR3 is given with its conserved first and last residue. The order of the fields is J gene, D gene, clone size, V gene, CDR3 DNA, CDR3 protein. D genes are given only for firm matches. Only some rows state a clone size, as once, few, many or a class for expanded clones.

>TRBJ2-5|TRBD2|-|TRBV7-9
TGTGCCAGCAGCTCCGGACTAGCGGGGGCGACCCAGTACTTC
CASSSGLAGATQYF
>TRBJ2-5|TRBD1|-|TRBV6-2/TRBV6-3
TGTGCCAGCAGTTACCTGGGGACAGGGTACGGGCAGTACTTC
CASSYLGTGYGQYF
>TRBJ1-1|-|few|TRBV5-1
TGCGCCAGCAGCTTGTATGAGACAGCGAACACTGAAGCTTTCTTT
CASSLYETANTEAFF
>TRBJ2-5|-|-|TRBV18
TGTGCCAGCTCACCCGGGATGGAGGGGCAAGAGACCCAGTACTTC
CASSPGMEGQETQYF
>TRBJ2-4|TRBD1|few|TRBV9
TGTGCCAGCAGCGAACCTTTAGGGACAGGGCCCGATCACATTCAGTACTTC
CASSEPLGTGPDHIQYF
>TRBJ2-2|-|few|TRBV12-3/TRBV12-4
TGTGCCAGCAGTTTGCCAGGGGTCGGGGAGCTGTTTTTT
CASSLPGVGELFF
>TRBJ2-5|-|-|TRBV20-1
TGCAGTGCTAGAGGTCCCGGACTAAATCAGGCTATGGAGACCCAGTACTTC
CSARGPGLNQAMETQYF
>TRBJ2-7|TRBD2|few|TRBV2
TGTGCCAGCAGCCCCAGGACTAGCGGAAACTACGAGCAGTACTTC
CASSPRTSGNYEQYF
>TRBJ1-2|-|-|TRBV6-5
TGTGCCAGCAGTTACGCGCGAGGGTTTGCAGACTATGGCTACACCTTC
CASSYARGFADYGYTF
>TRBJ2-3|TRBD2|-|TRBV6-6
TGTGCCAGCAGTTACGTCCTAGCGGGGGAAGATACGCAGTATTTT
CASSYVLAGEDTQYF
>TRBJ2-5|TRBD2|few|TRBV2
TGTGCCAGCATGGGACTAGGTCCTCCAGAGACCCAGTACTTC
CASMGLGPPETQYF
>TRBJ2-1|TRBD1|few|TRBV7-9
TGTGCCAGCAGCTTCTGGACAGGGCCCATCAATGAGCAGTTCTTC
CASSFWTGPINEQFF
>TRBJ2-5|-|few|TRBV28
TGTGCCAGCAGTCATGGGTTGGAGACCCAGTACTTC
CASSHGLETQYF
>TRBJ1-4|TRBD1|-|TRBV5-4
TGTGCCAGCAGCCCCGGACAGGCATCTGAAAAACTGTTTTTT
CASSPGQASEKLFF
>TRBJ1-2|-|-|TRBV4-3
TGCGCCAGCAGCCAGGTCTCTTGGGGCCTGGATGGCTACACCTTC
CASSQVSWGLDGYTF
>TRBJ2-7|-|-|TRBV6-2/TRBV6-3
TGCGCCAGCGATTCGGGGGCCGAGCAGTACTTC
CASDSGAEQYF
>TRBJ2-4|-|-|TRBV5-1
TGCGCCAGCAGCTTGAGGCTAGATAGAAACATTCAGTACTTC
CASSLRLDRNIQYF
>TRBJ1-2|TRBD1|once|TRBV7-9
TGTGCCAGCAGCTTGGGAGGGACAGGGGGCGGCTACACCTTC
CASSLGGTGGGYTF
>TRBJ2-5|-|-|TRBV6-6
TGTGCCAGCAGTTCTTTCGGGACCAAGTACTTC
CASSSFGTKYF
>TRBJ2-3|-|few|TRBV29-1
TGCAGCGGATCCCTTACAGGGAACGCTAGAGATACGCAGTATTTT
CSGSLTGNARDTQYF
>TRBJ2-3|TRBD2|-|TRBV28
TGTGCCAGCAGTTTATGGGTGATAGCGGGAGCAGATACGCAGTATTTT
CASSLWVIAGADTQYF
>TRBJ1-4|-|-|TRBV14
TGTGCCAGCAGCCAAGATTTGGGGCTAAATGAAAAACTGTTTTTT
CASSQDLGLNEKLFF
>TRBJ2-3|-|-|TRBV9
TGTGCCAGCAGCGTAGCGGCCCCAAGCACAGATACGCAGTATTTT
CASSVAAPSTDTQYF
>TRBJ1-1|-|-|TRBV7-8
TGTGCCAGCAGCGAGGGGGGGCGGGAAGCTTTCTTT
CASSEGGREAFF
>TRBJ2-5|-|many|TRBV5-1
TGTGCCAGCAGCCCAGGACGGAACCAAGAGACCCAGTACTTC
CASSPGRNQETQYF
>TRBJ2-5|-|few|TRBV5-1
TGTGCCAGCACCTCAGGGGCCCACGGAGGACAAGAGACCCAGTACTTC
CASTSGAHGGQETQYF
>TRBJ1-1|-|few|TRBV27
TGTGCCAGCAGTTGGGGGGGGAGGGCTTTCTTT
CASSWGGRAFF
>TRBJ2-5|TRBD1|-|TRBV24-1
TGTGCCAAAAGGACAGGTTCCGGGGAGACCCAGTACTTC
CAKRTGSGETQYF
>TRBJ2-1|-|few|TRBV6-1
TGTGCCACCGGGCGCCCCTTGGGTGAGCAGTTCTTC
CATGRPLGEQFF
>TRBJ1-2|-|few|TRBV29-1
TGCAGCGTTGAAACCGTTTATGGCTACACCTTC
CSVETVYGYTF
>TRBJ1-2|-|-|TRBV19
TGTGCCAGTAGTACCATGGGAGGACTACTGACGGCAGGCTACACCTTC
CASSTMGGLLTAGYTF
>TRBJ2-1|-|few|TRBV3-1
TGTGCCAGCGCCACAGGGTACAATGAGCAGTTCTTC
CASATGYNEQFF
>TRBJ2-7|TRBD2|-|TRBV7-8
TGTGCCAGCAGCCCACTAGCGGGGGAGACTTCTTACGAGCAGTACTTC
CASSPLAGETSYEQYF
>TRBJ2-1|-|few|TRBV6-5
TGTGCCAGCAGTTACTCGACTCCGGGATCCCCTCCCAATGAGCAGTTCTTC
CASSYSTPGSPPNEQFF
>TRBJ1-4|-|once|TRBV5-4
TGTGCCAGCAGCTTGGATACAGGAGAAAAACTGTTTTTT
CASSLDTGEKLFF
>TRBJ2-7|-|few|TRBV4-1
TGCGCCAGCAGCCAAGCCCCCCCGGTTTACGAGCAGTACTTC
CASSQAPPVYEQYF
>TRBJ2-7|TRBD2|few|TRBV14
TGTGCCAGCAGCCAAGCTGTCGGGAGGGCCGCAGCCTACGAGCAGTATTTC
CASSQAVGRAAAYEQYF
>TRBJ2-1|TRBD1|-|TRBV5-1
TGCGCCAGCAGCTTGGTTGGACAGGCCCTGGGTGAGCAGTTCTTC
CASSLVGQALGEQFF
>TRBJ1-1|-|-|TRBV7-2
TGTGCCAGCACGGAGGGGGATCTGAACACTGAAGCTCTCTTT
CASTEGDLNTEALF
>TRBJ2-2|-|few|TRBV6-2/TRBV6-3
TGTGCCAGCACGCGAACCGGGGAGCTGTTTTTT
CASTRTGELFF
>TRBJ2-5|TRBD2|-|TRBV20-1
TGCAGTGCCGGGGGGGAAAGGCGGACCCAGTACTTC
CSAGGERRTQYF
>TRBJ1-2|-|-|TRBV5-1
TGCGCCAGCAGTTGGGGGGTCGGAGGCGGCTACACCTTC
CASSWGVGGGYTF
>TRBJ2-3|-|-|TRBV6-1
TGTGCCAGCAGTGAAGAAGGTACAGATACGCAGTATTTT
CASSEEGTDTQYF
>TRBJ2-3|-|-|TRBV7-9
TGTGCCAGCAGCTCCACATCTAGCACAGATACGCAGTATTTT
CASSSTSSTDTQYF
>TRBJ2-1|TRBD2|-|TRBV14
TGTGCCAGCAGCCGCGACTCAATACTAGCGGGAGACGGGAATGAGCAGTTCTTC
CASSRDSILAGDGNEQFF
>TRBJ1-2|-|few|TRBV20-1
TGCAGTGCTAGAGGGGCGGGCTATGGCTACACCTTC
CSARGAGYGYTF
>TRBJ1-2|-|-|TRBV7-9
TGTGCCAGCAGCTTAGCGGGGGAGGGAGGCTACACCTTC
CASSLAGEGGYTF
>TRBJ2-1|TRBD2|-|TRBV2
TGTGCCAGCATGATAGCGGGAGATTTATCCTACAATGAGCAGTTCTTC
CASMIAGDLSYNEQFF
>TRBJ2-1|-|-|TRBV7-8
TGTGCCAGCAGCTTAGAACTAGGTGAGCAGTTCTTC
CASSLELGEQFF
>TRBJ2-3|-|few|TRBV29-1
TGCAGCATGGGGTCGTGGCAGGGAGGTACAGATACGCAGTATTTT
CSMGSWQGGTDTQYF
>TRBJ1-2|-|-|TRBV28
TGTGCCAGCAGTTCTCCCCTGCCTGGCTACACCTTC
CASSSPLPGYTF
>TRBJ2-1|TRBD2|-|TRBV10-3
TGTGCCATCAGTCCCACTCTAGCGGGAGGACCCAATGAGCAGTTCTTC
CAISPTLAGGPNEQFF
>TRBJ2-5|TRBD1|-|TRBV5-1
TGCGCCAGCAGCTATACCGACAGGGTCCAAGAGACCCAGTACTTC
CASSYTDRVQETQYF
>TRBJ2-1|TRBD2|-|TRBV20-1
TGCAGTGCTATACCGGGACTAGCGGACCTTTTCTACAATGAGCAGTTCTTC
CSAIPGLADLFYNEQFF
>TRBJ2-1|TRBD2|many|TRBV19
TGTGCCAGTAGTCCCCGCCTAGCGGGGGGGTTGGATGAGCAGTTCTTC
CASSPRLAGGLDEQFF